This T cell receptor (beta chain) stems from a study of radiation and T cells in renal cell carcinoma. Germline V gene sequence: CDR1 MGHRA, CDR2 YSYEKL. The CDR3 contains 18 residues. The trim removed 2 bases at V and 1 base at J, leaving 10 bases unmatched. The time point denotes: blood 2 weeks post-SBRT. Treatment of the sample: 15 Gy SBRT to primary tumor, nephrectomy 4 weeks later. Radiation-treated patients gave blood at baseline, week 2 and week 4. TCRdb's table, derived via immunoSEQ multiplex PCR, lists solely in-frame clones and lacks some. Among around 120,000 clones listed, 80% to 90% were seen once.

This rearrangement joins TRBV4-1 to TRBJ2-1; 8 bases line up with TRBD1. The sequences come from blood, collected from a patient whose treatment included radiotherapy and nephrectomy. This receptor was obtained from a woman between 55 and 75 years old with renal cell carcinoma. The CDR3 loop reads CASSQRTGMTSSYNEQFF. The DNA for the CDR3 is TGCGCCAGCAGCCAAAGGACAGGGATGACTTCGTCCTACAATGAGCAGTTCTTC.